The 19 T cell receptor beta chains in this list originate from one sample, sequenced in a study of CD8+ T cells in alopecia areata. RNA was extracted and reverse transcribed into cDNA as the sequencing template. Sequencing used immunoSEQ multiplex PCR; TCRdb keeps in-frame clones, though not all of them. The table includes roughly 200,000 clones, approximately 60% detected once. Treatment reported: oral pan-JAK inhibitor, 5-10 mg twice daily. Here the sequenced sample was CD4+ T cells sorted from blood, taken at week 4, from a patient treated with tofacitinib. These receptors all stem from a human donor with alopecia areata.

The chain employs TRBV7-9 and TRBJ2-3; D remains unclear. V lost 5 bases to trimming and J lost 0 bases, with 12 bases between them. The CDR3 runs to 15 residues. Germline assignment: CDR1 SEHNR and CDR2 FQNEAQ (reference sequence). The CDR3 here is CASSITAVSTDTQYF. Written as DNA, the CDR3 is TGTGCCAGCAGCATAACTGCAGTGAGCACAGATACGCAGTATTTT.

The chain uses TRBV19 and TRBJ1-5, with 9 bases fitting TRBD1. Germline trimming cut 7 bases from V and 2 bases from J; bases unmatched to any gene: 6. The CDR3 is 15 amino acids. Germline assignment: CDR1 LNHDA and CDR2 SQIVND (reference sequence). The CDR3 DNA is TGTGCCAGTATTCTACAGGGGGCTGGCAATCAGCCCCAGCATTTT. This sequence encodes CASILQGAGNQPQHF. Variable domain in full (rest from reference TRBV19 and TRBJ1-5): DGGITQSPKYLFRKEGQNVTLSCEQNLNHDAMYWYRQDPGQGLRLIYYSQIVNDFQKGDIAEGYSVSREKKESFPLTVTSAQKNPTAFYLCASILQGAGNQPQHFGDGTRLSIL.

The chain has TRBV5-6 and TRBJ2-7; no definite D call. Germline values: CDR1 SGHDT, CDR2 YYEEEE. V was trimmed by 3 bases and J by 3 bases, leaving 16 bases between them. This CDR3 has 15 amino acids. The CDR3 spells CASSSTRIYGYEQYF. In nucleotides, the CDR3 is TGTGCCAGCAGCTCAACGCGTATCTACGGCTACGAGCAGTACTTC.

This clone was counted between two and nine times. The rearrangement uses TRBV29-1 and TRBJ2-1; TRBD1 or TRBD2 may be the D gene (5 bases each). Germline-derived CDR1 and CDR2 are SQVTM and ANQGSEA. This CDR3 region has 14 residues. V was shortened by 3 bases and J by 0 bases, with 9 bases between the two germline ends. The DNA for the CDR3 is TGCAGCGTTGATATCGGGACCTCCTACAATGAGCAGTTCTTC. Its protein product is CSVDIGTSYNEQFF.

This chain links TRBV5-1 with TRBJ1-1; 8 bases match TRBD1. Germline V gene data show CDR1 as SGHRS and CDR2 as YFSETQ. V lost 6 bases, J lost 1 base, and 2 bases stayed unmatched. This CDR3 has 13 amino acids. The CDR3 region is CASKDRENTEAFF. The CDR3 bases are TGCGCCAGCAAGGACAGGGAGAACACTGAAGCTTTCTTT.

The CDR3 here is CACRGQSLHGYTF. The CDR3 region has the DNA TGTGCCTGTAGGGGACAGTCCTTACATGGCTACACCTTC. The chain has TRBV30 and TRBJ1-2, with 7 bases fitting TRBD1. The CDR3 has 13 amino acids. J gave up 6 bases and V 6 bases, and 10 bases lay outside the gene matches. Germline V lookup: CDR1 GTSNPN, CDR2 SVGIG (reference sequence).

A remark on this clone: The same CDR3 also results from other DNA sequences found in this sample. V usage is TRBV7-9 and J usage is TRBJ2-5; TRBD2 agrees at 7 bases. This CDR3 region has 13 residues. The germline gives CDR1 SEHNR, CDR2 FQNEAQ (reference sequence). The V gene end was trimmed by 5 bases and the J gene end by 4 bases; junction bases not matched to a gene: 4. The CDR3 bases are TGTGCCAGCAGCCTTGCTAGCGGAGAGACCCAGTACTTC. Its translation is CASSLASGETQYF.

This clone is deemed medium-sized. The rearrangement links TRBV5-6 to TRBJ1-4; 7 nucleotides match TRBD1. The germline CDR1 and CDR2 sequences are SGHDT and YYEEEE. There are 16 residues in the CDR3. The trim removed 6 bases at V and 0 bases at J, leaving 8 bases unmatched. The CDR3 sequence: CASKEQGLATNEKLFF. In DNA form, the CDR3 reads TGTGCCAGCAAGGAACAGGGGCTCGCAACTAATGAAAAACTGTTTTTT.

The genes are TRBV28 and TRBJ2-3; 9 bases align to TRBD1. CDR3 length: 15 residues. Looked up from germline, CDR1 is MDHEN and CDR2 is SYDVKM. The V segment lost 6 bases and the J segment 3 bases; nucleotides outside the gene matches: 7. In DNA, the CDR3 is TGTGCCAGCAGCCTACCCGGACAGGGGACAGATACGCAGTATTTT. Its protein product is CASSLPGQGTDTQYF.

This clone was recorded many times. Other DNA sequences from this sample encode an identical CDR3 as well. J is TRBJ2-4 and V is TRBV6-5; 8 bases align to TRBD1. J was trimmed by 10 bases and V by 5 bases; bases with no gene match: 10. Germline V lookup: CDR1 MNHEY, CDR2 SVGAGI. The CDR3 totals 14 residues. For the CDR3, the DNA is TGTGCCAGCAGTCCGGACAGGGTCAAATGGATTCAGTACTTC. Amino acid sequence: CASSPDRVKWIQYF.

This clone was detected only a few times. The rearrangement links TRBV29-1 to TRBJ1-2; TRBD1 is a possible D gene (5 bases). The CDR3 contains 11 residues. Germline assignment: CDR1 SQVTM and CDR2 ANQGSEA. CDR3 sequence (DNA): TGCAACTCCTGGGAGCCGGGGGACTACACCTTC. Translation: CNSWEPGDYTF.

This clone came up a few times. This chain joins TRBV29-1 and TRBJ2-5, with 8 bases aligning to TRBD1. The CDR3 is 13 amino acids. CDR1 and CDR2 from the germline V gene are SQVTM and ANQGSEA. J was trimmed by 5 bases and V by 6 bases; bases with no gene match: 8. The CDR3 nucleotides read TGCAGCGTCCTGACAGGGGCGGGGGAGACCCAGTACTTC. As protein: CSVLTGAGETQYF.

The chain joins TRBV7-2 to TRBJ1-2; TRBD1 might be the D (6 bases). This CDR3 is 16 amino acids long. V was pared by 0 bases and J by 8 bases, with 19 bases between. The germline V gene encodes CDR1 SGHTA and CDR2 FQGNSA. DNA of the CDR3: TGTGCCAGCAGCTTAGCGGGGGGCCTCCCCAGCGAGGGCTACACCTTC. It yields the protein CASSLAGGLPSEGYTF.

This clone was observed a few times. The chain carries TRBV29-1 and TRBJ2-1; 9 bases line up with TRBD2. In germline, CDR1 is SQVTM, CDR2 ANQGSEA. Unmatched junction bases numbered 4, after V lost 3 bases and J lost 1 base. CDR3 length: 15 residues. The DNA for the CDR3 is TGCAGCGTTGACAGCGGGGGGTTTTCCTACAATGAGCAGTTCTTC. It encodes CSVDSGGFSYNEQFF.

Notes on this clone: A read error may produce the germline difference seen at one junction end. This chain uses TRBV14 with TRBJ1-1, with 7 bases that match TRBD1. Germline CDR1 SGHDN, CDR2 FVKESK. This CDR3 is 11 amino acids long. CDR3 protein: CASSQNDRASF. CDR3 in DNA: TGTGCCAGCAGCCAAAACGACAGGGCTTCGTTT.

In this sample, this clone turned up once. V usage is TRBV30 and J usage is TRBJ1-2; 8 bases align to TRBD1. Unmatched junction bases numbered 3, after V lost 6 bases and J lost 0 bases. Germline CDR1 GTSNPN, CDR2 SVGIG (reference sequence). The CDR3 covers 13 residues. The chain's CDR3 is CACGQGPNYGYTF. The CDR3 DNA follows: TGTGCCTGCGGACAGGGCCCTAACTATGGCTACACCTTC.

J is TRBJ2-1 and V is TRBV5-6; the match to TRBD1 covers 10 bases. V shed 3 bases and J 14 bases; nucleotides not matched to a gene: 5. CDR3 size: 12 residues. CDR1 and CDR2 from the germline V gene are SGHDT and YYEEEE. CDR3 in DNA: TGTGCCAGCAGCTCGGTAGGGACAGGGGAGTTCTTC. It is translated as CASSSVGTGEFF.

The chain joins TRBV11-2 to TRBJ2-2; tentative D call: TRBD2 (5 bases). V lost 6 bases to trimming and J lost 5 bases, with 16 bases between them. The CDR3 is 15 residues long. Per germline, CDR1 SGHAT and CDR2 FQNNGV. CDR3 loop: CASRAPGYGTGELFF. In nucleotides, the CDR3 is TGTGCCAGCAGGGCACCGGGGTACGGGACCGGGGAGCTGTTTTTT.

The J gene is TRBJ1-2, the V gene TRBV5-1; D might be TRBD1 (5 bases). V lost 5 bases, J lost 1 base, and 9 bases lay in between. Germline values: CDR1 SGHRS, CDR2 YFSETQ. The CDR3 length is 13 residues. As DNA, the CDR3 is TGCGCCAGCAGGTATGACAGTAACTATGGCTACACCTTC. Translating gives CASRYDSNYGYTF.